This entry is about one T cell receptor (beta chain). Methods used by the authors: Reference gene primer amplification gave estimated nucleated cell counts. The method was immunoSEQ multiplex PCR; TCRdb's version includes in-frame clones alone and lacks a portion of them. Clone size and the V and J calls come from that table; the DNA yielded D and trimming. The sample includes over 110,000 clones, 80% to 85% seen only once; the top ten take around 8.8%. V shed 1 base and J 3 bases; nucleotides not matched to a gene: 3. The germline V gene has CDR1 MDHEN and CDR2 SYDVKM. The CDR3 contains 15 residues. These data originate in a study of blood T cell repertoires in COVID-19. On the study more broadly: COVID-19 samples, acute and convalescent, were from the United States, Italy and Spain. Sources were T cells, B-cell-depleted T cells, or PBMCs; the material itself was cDNA or gDNA.

This TCR was sampled from a human donor in a cohort sampled during active COVID-19. The chain employs TRBV28 and TRBJ2-1; 7 bases are shared with TRBD2. Sequencing was done on a sample of peripheral blood. CDR3 region: CASSLLGGGYNEQFF. DNA of the CDR3: TGTGCCAGCAGTTTATTGGGGGGGGGCTACAATGAGCAGTTCTTC.